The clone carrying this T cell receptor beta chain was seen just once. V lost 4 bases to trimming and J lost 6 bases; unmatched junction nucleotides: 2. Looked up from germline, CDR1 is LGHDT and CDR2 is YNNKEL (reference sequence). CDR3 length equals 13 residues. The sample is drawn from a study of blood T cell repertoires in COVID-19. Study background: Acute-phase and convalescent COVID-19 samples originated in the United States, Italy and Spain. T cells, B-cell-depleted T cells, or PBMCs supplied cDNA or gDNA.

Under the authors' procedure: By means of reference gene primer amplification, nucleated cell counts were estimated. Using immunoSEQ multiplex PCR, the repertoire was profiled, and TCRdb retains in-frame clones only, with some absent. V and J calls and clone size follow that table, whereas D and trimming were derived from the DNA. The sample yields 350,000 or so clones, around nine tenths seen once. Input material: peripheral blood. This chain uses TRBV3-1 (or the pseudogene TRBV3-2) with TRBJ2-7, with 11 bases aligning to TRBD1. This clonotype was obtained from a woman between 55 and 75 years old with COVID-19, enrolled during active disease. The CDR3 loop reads CASSPGTGGEQYF. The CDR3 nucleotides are TGTGCCAGCAGCCCAGGGACAGGGGGCGAGCAGTACTTC.